The 18 T cell receptor beta chains reported below all come from one sample, sequenced in a study of cytomegalovirus exposure and HLA in healthy donors. In the PCR, 60 Vbeta and 13 Jbeta primers were used. Produced via immunoSEQ multiplex PCR; TCRdb's table is partial and in-frame only. In the table there are about 210,000 clones, over 65% of which are singletons. Sequenced: PBMCs. The receptors originated from a man aged 35 to 55 in good health and CMV-seropositive.

This rearrangement joins TRBV9 to TRBJ1-2; possibly TRBD1 for D (6 bases). Trimming left V 4 bases short and J 8 bases short, with 15 bases between. The germline gives CDR1 SGDLS, CDR2 YYNGEE. The CDR3 is 13 residues long. CDR3 protein: CASSPPGVRGYTF. DNA for the CDR3: TGTGCCAGCAGCCCACCAGGGGTGAGAGGCTACACCTTC.

This chain connects TRBV2 to TRBJ2-7; 8 bases line up with TRBD1. The germline CDR1 and CDR2 sequences are SNHLY and FYNNEI. The CDR3 has 16 amino acids. With 4 bases clipped from V and 0 bases from J, the junction kept 8 bases outside the gene matches. In DNA, the CDR3 is TGTGCCAGCAGTGTCAGGGGGCGGGTACACTCCTACGAGCAGTACTTC. Translation: CASSVRGRVHSYEQYF.

Notes on this clone: The germline gene is not matched at one end of the junction; a read error may be the cause. V gene TRBV11-2 combines with J gene TRBJ2-3; the D gene is possibly TRBD2 (6 bases). There are 17 residues in the CDR3. Germline values: CDR1 SGHAT, CDR2 FQNNGV. The CDR3 spells CAGSVDLGGTSTDTQYF. For the CDR3, the DNA is TGTGCCGGCAGCGTAGATCTTGGGGGGACTAGCACAGATACGCAGTATTTT.

The rearrangement joins TRBV6-5 to TRBJ1-2; 8 bases fit TRBD1. Germline values: CDR1 MNHEY, CDR2 SVGAGI. This CDR3 contains 14 residues. Trimming cost V 2 bases and J 8 bases; bases outside gene matches: 7. The CDR3 protein is CASSYTDREGGYTF. The CDR3 nucleotides are TGTGCCAGCAGTTACACGGACAGGGAGGGGGGCTACACCTTC.

This clone showed up just a few times. The chain carries TRBV10-3 and TRBJ1-2, with D possibly TRBD1 on 6 matching bases. The CDR3 is made up of 15 amino acids. The germline gives CDR1 ENHRY, CDR2 SYGVKD. The V gene lost 11 bases and the J gene lost 8 bases, with 27 bases spanning the gap. The CDR3 sequence is CAVNRNQGNQGGYTF. The CDR3 coding sequence is TGTGCCGTAAATCGGAACCAGGGGAATCAAGGCGGCTACACCTTC.

The chain has TRBV6-6 and TRBJ1-4; tentatively, D is TRBD1 (5 bases). CDR3 size: 14 residues. Germline lookup yields CDR1 MNHNY and CDR2 SVGAGI (reference sequence). The V gene lost 0 bases and the J gene lost 8 bases, with 10 bases spanning the gap. The CDR3 bases are TGTGCCAGCAGTTACTCAGGGGCCCACGAAAAACTGTTTTTT. Its protein product is CASSYSGAHEKLFF.

The chain employs TRBV5-1 and TRBJ2-7; 8 bases match TRBD1. The junction had 6 bases not matched to a gene; V was cut back by 5 bases and J by 2 bases. This CDR3 region has 14 residues. The germline CDR1 and CDR2 sequences are SGHRS and YFSETQ. The DNA of the CDR3 is TGCGCCAGCAGACCCGGGACAGGACCCTACGAGCAGTACTTC. Translation: CASRPGTGPYEQYF.

This clone has just a few counts. The V call is TRBV7-6, the J call TRBJ2-7, with 10 positions matching TRBD2. The germline CDR1 and CDR2 sequences are SGHVS and FNYEAQ. Trimming took 1 base from V and 3 from J; bases not matched to a gene: 3. The CDR3 totals 15 residues. The CDR3 here is CASSLETSGVYEQYF. CDR3 nucleotides: TGTGCCAGCAGCTTAGAAACTAGCGGGGTCTACGAGCAGTACTTC.

The V gene is TRBV11-2, the J gene TRBJ2-3; D not resolved. Trimming took off 4 bases at V and 2 bases at J, with 10 bases between the two ends. The CDR3 has 14 residues. Per the germline V gene, CDR1 is SGHAT and CDR2 is FQNNGV. The CDR3 loop reads CASSYQVPTDTQYF. The CDR3 bases are TGTGCCAGCAGCTATCAGGTCCCCACAGATACGCAGTATTTT.

The rearrangement joins TRBV6-1 to TRBJ1-2; D remains ambiguous. The CDR3 spans 12 residues. V lost 7 bases, J lost 1 base, and 7 bases lay in between. Looked up from germline, CDR1 is MNHNS and CDR2 is SASEGT. This chain's CDR3 is CASTRGNYGYTF. The CDR3 DNA reads as TGTGCCAGCACCCGGGGTAACTATGGCTACACCTTC.

This chain joins TRBV7-2 and TRBJ2-3; tentatively, D is TRBD2 (6 bases). Germline loops: CDR1 SGHTA, CDR2 FQGNSA. V lost 1 base, J lost 0 bases, and 8 bases lay in between. The CDR3 loop spans 15 amino acids. In DNA form, the CDR3 reads TGTGCCAGCAGCTTAGTAGCGGAGAGCACAGATACGCAGTATTTT. Amino acid sequence: CASSLVAESTDTQYF.

The rearrangement uses TRBV11-1 and TRBJ2-1, with D possibly TRBD2 on 6 matching bases. CDR1 is SGHAT and CDR2 is FQDESV in the germline V gene (reference sequence). This CDR3 is 16 amino acids long. V was clipped by 1 base and J by 0 bases, with 10 bases between them. The CDR3 spells CASSLVGGLSYNEQFF. In DNA form, the CDR3 reads TGTGCCAGCAGCTTAGTTGGGGGACTCTCCTACAATGAGCAGTTCTTC.

This chain uses TRBV7-2 with TRBJ1-1, with unresolved D. V gave up 3 bases and J gave up 1 base, with 6 bases separating them. The CDR3 covers 13 residues. The germline CDR1 and CDR2 sequences are SGHTA and FQGNSA. The CDR3 here is CASSFAGNTEAFF. The CDR3 bases are TGTGCCAGCAGCTTTGCGGGGAACACTGAAGCTTTCTTT.

This chain joins TRBV25-1 and TRBJ2-3, with 10 nucleotides matching TRBD1. The CDR3 covers 15 residues. Looked up from germline, CDR1 is MGHDK and CDR2 is SYGVNS. V trimming: 5 bases; J trimming: 4 bases; junction bases outside the gene matches: 6. Written as DNA, the CDR3 is TGTGCCAGCAGTACCGGACAGGGGGGTGCAGATACGCAGTATTTT. It translates to CASSTGQGGADTQYF.

The sample holds a few counts of this clone. CDR3 sequence (DNA): TGTGCCAGCAGCTTAATGCAGATGAACACTGAAGCTTTCTTT. It translates to CASSLMQMNTEAFF. The J gene is TRBJ1-1, the V gene TRBV7-9; D not resolved. The germline gives CDR1 SEHNR, CDR2 FQNEAQ (reference sequence). Trimming cost V 2 bases and J 0 bases, with 7 bases left between them. This CDR3 region has 14 residues.

This clone occurred a few times. V is TRBV5-4 and J is TRBJ2-1; weak D call: TRBD2 (5 bases). Trimming removed 0 bases from V and 4 bases from J, with 14 bases in between. The CDR3 sequence is 16 residues long. Germline V gene sequence: CDR1 SGHNT, CDR2 YYREEE (reference sequence). The CDR3 loop is CASSLEERPAYNEQFF. The CDR3, as DNA: TGTGCCAGCAGCTTGGAAGAGCGGCCAGCTTACAATGAGCAGTTCTTC.

J is TRBJ2-7 and V is TRBV6-1; the match to TRBD1 covers 8 bases. After removal of 6 bases from V and 3 bases from J, the junction contained 10 bases not matched to a gene. The germline gives CDR1 MNHNS, CDR2 SASEGT. The CDR3 sequence is 15 residues long. The CDR3 sequence: CASRSDRGPNYEQYF. DNA for the CDR3: TGTGCCAGCAGAAGCGACAGGGGTCCCAACTACGAGCAGTACTTC.

The rearrangement links TRBV5-4 to TRBJ1-3; 8 bases are shared with TRBD1. V lost 4 bases, J lost 2 bases, and 2 bases stayed unmatched. This CDR3 contains 14 residues. Germline V CDR1 and CDR2: SGHNT, YYREEE (reference sequence). CDR3 region: CASSADRAGNTIYF. The CDR3 nucleotides are TGTGCCAGCAGCGCGGACAGGGCTGGAAACACCATATATTTT.